Below, 21 T cell receptor beta chains from the same sample are listed, as sequenced in a study of T cell responses to AZD1222 COVID-19 vaccine. Method: immunoSEQ multiplex PCR; TCRdb's copy keeps in-frame clones and lacks some. The profile shows over 100,000 clones, over 85% of them singletons. The sample was peripheral blood, taken on day 0 of AZD1222 vaccination. The receptor set was obtained from an adult in good health.

This clone was detected a few times. The rearrangement links TRBV30 to TRBJ1-5; D unclear. The CDR3 covers 13 residues. In germline, CDR1 is GTSNPN, CDR2 SVGIG (reference sequence). V was clipped by 3 bases and J by 5 bases, with 11 bases between them. CDR3 protein: CAWRQPGYQPQHF. CDR3 bases: TGTGCCTGGAGGCAACCGGGGTATCAGCCCCAGCATTTT.

The J gene is TRBJ1-2, the V gene TRBV28, with a weak D call TRBD1 (5 bases). The V and J ends lost 4 bases and 7 bases respectively, with 19 bases between them. Germline lookup yields CDR1 MDHEN and CDR2 SYDVKM. The CDR3 extends over 15 amino acids. This CDR3 reads CASSSRKGSGGGYTF. CDR3 bases: TGTGCCAGCAGTTCGCGTAAAGGGTCCGGGGGTGGCTACACCTTC.

This chain connects TRBV6-5 to TRBJ1-2; D may be TRBD1 (6 bases). The germline CDR1 and CDR2 sequences are MNHEY and SVGAGI. V was cut by 7 bases and J by 5 bases, with 14 bases left in between. The CDR3 has 13 amino acids. This CDR3 is CASKGGPPYGYTF. CDR3 sequence (DNA): TGTGCCAGCAAGGGGGGGCCTCCTTATGGCTACACCTTC.

The chain combines TRBV11-3 with TRBJ2-1, with D possibly matching TRBD1 (6 bases). V lost 4 bases and J lost 10, with 14 bases in between. CDR3 length: 13 amino acids. CDR1 SGHNT and CDR2 YENEEA come from the germline V gene. Here the CDR3 reads CASSYRQVSEQFF. The CDR3 region has the DNA TGTGCCAGCAGCTACCGACAGGTATCGGAGCAGTTCTTC.

The V gene is TRBV5-1, the J gene TRBJ1-2; perhaps TRBD1 as D (6 bases). This CDR3 comprises 13 residues. V lost 4 bases and J lost 5, with 12 bases in between. Germline CDR1 is SGHRS and CDR2 is YFSETQ. CDR3 in DNA: TGCGCCAGCAGCGTGGACAGCTCTTATGGCTACACCTTC. It is translated as CASSVDSSYGYTF.

Only one count was recorded for this clone. This chain connects TRBV28 to TRBJ1-6, with 8 bases lining up with TRBD1. With 6 bases clipped from V and 7 bases from J, the junction kept 17 bases outside the gene matches. The germline V gene has CDR1 MDHEN and CDR2 SYDVKM. This CDR3 is 18 amino acids long. CDR3: CASSLHYWPQGDNSPLHF. The CDR3 region has the DNA TGTGCCAGCAGCTTACATTACTGGCCACAGGGGGACAATTCACCCCTCCACTTT.

This CDR3 is CATSAARTTYGYTF. The CDR3 coding sequence is TGTGCCACCAGTGCCGCTAGGACCACCTATGGCTACACCTTC. The chain has TRBV24-1 and TRBJ1-2; D unclear. Germline V gene data show CDR1 as KGHDR and CDR2 as SFDVKD. Trimming cost V 5 bases and J 4 bases, with 13 bases left between them. The CDR3 is 14 residues long.

The chain is built from TRBV7-3 and TRBJ2-3; 13 positions agree with TRBD2. This CDR3 spans 15 amino acids. V lost 6 bases and J lost 4; bases outside the gene matches: 4. CDR1 SGHTA and CDR2 FQGTGA come from the germline V gene. For the CDR3, the DNA is TGTGCCAGCAGACGAACTAGCGGGGGGGCAGATACGCAGTATTTT. It yields the protein CASRRTSGGADTQYF.

This chain connects TRBV20-1 to TRBJ1-5, with TRBD1 matching over 11 bases. The V and J ends lost 3 bases and 7 bases, in that order; junction bases with no gene match: 11. The CDR3 runs 16 residues. Germline V gene lookup returns CDR1 DFQATT and CDR2 SNEGSKA (reference sequence). The CDR3 region is CSASFLPDRGHQPQHF. The CDR3, as DNA: TGCAGTGCTAGTTTCCTCCCGGACAGGGGGCACCAGCCCCAGCATTTT.

The genes are TRBV6-1 and TRBJ1-6; no clear D gene. With 3 bases removed from V and 4 bases from J, the gap between germline ends came to 13 bases. This CDR3 contains 16 residues. Germline loops: CDR1 MNHNS, CDR2 SASEGT. This CDR3 is CASSEDVRIYNSPLHF. CDR3 nucleotides: TGTGCCAGCAGTGAGGACGTCAGGATTTATAATTCACCCCTCCACTTT.

This clone was seen only once. This sequence joins TRBV27 and TRBJ1-4; D is uncertain. Germline V lookup: CDR1 MNHEY, CDR2 SMNVEV (reference sequence). Trimming removed 3 bases at V and 8 bases at J, with 13 bases between. This CDR3 comprises 14 residues. The CDR3 spells CASSFIADVEKLFF. CDR3 bases: TGTGCCAGCAGTTTCATAGCTGACGTGGAAAAACTGTTTTTT.

The chain combines TRBV18 with TRBJ2-5; TRBD2 agrees at 7 bases. Germline V gene data show CDR1 as KGHSH and CDR2 as LQKENI. V was pared by 6 bases and J by 2 bases, with 6 bases of the junction left unmatched. The CDR3 consists of 14 residues. The CDR3 reads CASSPGLEQETQYF. CDR3 nucleotides: TGTGCCAGCTCCCCCGGACTAGAGCAAGAGACCCAGTACTTC.

This chain connects TRBV4-1 to TRBJ2-5; no firm D call. This CDR3 is built from 14 residues. The V gene lost 1 base and the J gene lost 1 base, with 7 bases spanning the gap. Germline-derived CDR1 and CDR2 are MGHRA and YSYEKL. CDR3 protein: CASSQVWPQETQYF. CDR3 DNA sequence: TGCGCCAGCAGCCAAGTATGGCCCCAAGAGACCCAGTACTTC.

This chain connects TRBV30 to TRBJ1-2; tentatively, D is TRBD1 (5 bases). V was pared by 3 bases and J by 2 bases, with 10 bases between. CDR3 size: 13 residues. Germline-derived CDR1 and CDR2 are GTSNPN and SVGIG (reference sequence). For the CDR3, the DNA is TGTGCCTGGAGGCCCCAGGGAAACTATGGCTACACCTTC. Translation gives CAWRPQGNYGYTF.

V is TRBV19 and J is TRBJ1-3, with TRBD1 as a possible D gene (5 bases). V dropped 7 bases and J dropped 0 bases, with 19 bases sitting between them. There are 17 residues in the CDR3. CDR1 is LNHDA, CDR2 SQIVND, per germline (reference sequence). The CDR3 sequence: CASNPFSGTASGNTIYF. The CDR3 nucleotides read TGTGCCAGTAACCCTTTTTCAGGGACGGCCTCTGGAAACACCATATATTTT.

The chain has TRBV12-3 or TRBV12-4 and TRBJ1-1, with D possibly TRBD1 on 5 matching bases. V was cut by 2 bases and J by 8 bases, with 9 bases left in between. CDR3 size: 12 residues. This CDR3 is CASSLLGTEAFF. The CDR3 DNA follows: TGTGCCAGCAGTTTATTGGGGACGGAAGCTTTCTTT.

Details on this clone: In the same sample, other DNA sequences code for this CDR3. V and J are TRBV7-9 and TRBJ1-5; 8 bases are a match to TRBD1. The germline V gene has CDR1 SEHNR and CDR2 FQNEAQ (reference sequence). The CDR3 runs 15 residues. J was trimmed by 6 bases and V by 5 bases; bases with no gene match: 9. The CDR3 region has the DNA TGTGCCAGCAGCCCCGGGACAGGTGTAGGTCAGCCCCAGCATTTT. Its translation is CASSPGTGVGQPQHF. The full variable domain, completed using reference TRBV7-9 and TRBJ1-5, is DTGVSQNPRHKITKRGQNVTFRCDPISEHNRLYWYRQTLGQGPEFLTYFQNEAQLEKSRLLSDRFSAERPKGSFSTLEIQRTEQGDSAMYLCASSPGTGVGQPQHFGDGTRLSIL.

The rearrangement joins TRBV28 to TRBJ1-5; maybe TRBD1 (6 bases). V dropped 1 base and J dropped 4 bases, with 11 bases sitting between them. The CDR3 extends over 15 amino acids. Per germline, CDR1 MDHEN and CDR2 SYDVKM. The CDR3 DNA is TGTGCCAGCAGTTTATCGGGGGCTGGGAATCAGCCCCAGCATTTT. This translates into CASSLSGAGNQPQHF.

The chain joins TRBV5-4 to TRBJ1-2; tentative D call: TRBD1 (5 bases). CDR1 and CDR2 from the germline V gene are SGHNT and YYREEE (reference sequence). The CDR3 length is 18 residues. V was trimmed by 4 bases and J by 6 bases, leaving 28 bases between them. CDR3 protein: CASSIGAGRDTTTDGYTF. As DNA, the CDR3 is TGTGCCAGCAGCATTGGGGCCGGGAGGGATACGACTACAGATGGCTACACCTTC.

This clone was picked up one time. This sequence joins TRBV11-3 and TRBJ2-5; no definite D call. The germline V gene has CDR1 SGHNT and CDR2 YENEEA. V was pared by 5 bases and J by 3 bases, with 10 bases between. The CDR3 is made up of 13 amino acids. CDR3: CASSPAVKETQYF. The DNA for the CDR3 is TGTGCCAGCAGCCCGGCCGTAAAAGAGACCCAGTACTTC. Full variable domain (remainder filled in from reference TRBV11-3 and TRBJ2-5): EAGVVQSPRYKIIEKKQPVAFWCNPISGHNTLYWYLQNLGQGPELLIRYENEEAVDDSQLPKDRFSAERLKGVDSTLKIQPAELGDSAVYLCASSPAVKETQYFGPGTRLLVL.

The J gene is TRBJ2-7, the V gene TRBV4-1, with a weak D call TRBD1 (6 bases). Germline CDR1 MGHRA, CDR2 YSYEKL. The CDR3 spans 12 residues. V lost 4 bases to trimming and J lost 3 bases, with 7 bases between them. The CDR3 spells CASSPDSYEQYF. The CDR3, as DNA: TGCGCCAGCAGCCCGGACAGCTACGAGCAGTACTTC.